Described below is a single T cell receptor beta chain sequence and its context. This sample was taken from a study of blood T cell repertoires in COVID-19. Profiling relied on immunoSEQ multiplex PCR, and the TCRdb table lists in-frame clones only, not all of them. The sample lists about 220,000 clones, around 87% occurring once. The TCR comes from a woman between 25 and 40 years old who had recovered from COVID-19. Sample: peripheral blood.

As DNA, the CDR3 is TGCGCCAGCAGCCAAGATGGAACGGGGGTTAACTATGGCTACACCTTC. Amino acid sequence: CASSQDGTGVNYGYTF. This sequence joins TRBV4-3 and TRBJ1-2; possibly TRBD1 for D (5 bases). This CDR3 is 16 amino acids long. Trimming took 0 bases from V and 1 from J, leaving 12 bases between them. The V gene's germline CDR1 is LGHNA and CDR2 YSLEER.